Following are 27 T cell receptor beta chains from one sample sequenced in a study of blood T cell repertoires in COVID-19. Here immunoSEQ multiplex PCR was the method, and the copy in TCRdb shows in-frame clones only, minus some. Of about 98,000 clones in the sample, approximately 81% are singletons; the top ten hold around a tenth. Material for sequencing was peripheral blood. Receptors were obtained from a woman aged 80 or over with acute or convalescent COVID-19.

Concerning this clone itself: One end of the junction varies from germline; a read error may be responsible. The rearrangement links TRBV28 to TRBJ1-4; tentative D call: TRBD1 (5 bases). CDR1 and CDR2 from the germline V gene are MDHEN and SYDVKM. This CDR3 spans 11 amino acids. The CDR3 here is CASGGDEKLFF. Written as DNA, the CDR3 is TGTGCCAGTGGGGGGGATGAGAAACTGTTTTTT. The entire variable domain, with the rest obtained from reference TRBV28 and TRBJ1-4, is as follows: DVKVTQSSRYLVKRTGEKVFLECVQDMDHENMFWYRQDPGLGLRLIYFSYDVKMKEKGDIPEGYSVSREKKERFSLILESASTNQTSMYLCASGGDEKLFFGSGTQLSVL.

Turning to this clone: This sample includes further DNA sequences coding for the same CDR3. J is TRBJ1-1 and V is TRBV27; D not certain. Germline V gene data show CDR1 as MNHEY and CDR2 as SMNVEV (reference sequence). The CDR3 spans 13 residues. V gave up 0 bases and J gave up 1 base, with 3 bases separating them. In nucleotides, the CDR3 is TGTGCCAGCAGTTTATCCAGGAACACTGAAGCTTTCTTT. It codes for CASSLSRNTEAFF.

In its sample, this clone was seen once. The sample contains more than one DNA sequence encoding this CDR3. The chain couples TRBV18 to TRBJ1-2; no clear D gene. Per germline, CDR1 KGHSH and CDR2 LQKENI. The length of the CDR3 is 13 residues. Trimming stripped 0 bases from V and 4 bases from J, with 6 bases between. The CDR3 nucleotides are TGTGCCAGCTCACCACCCGGCGGCTATGGCTACACCTTC. Encoded protein: CASSPPGGYGYTF.

The V call is TRBV5-8, the J call TRBJ2-7; D remains ambiguous. The V end lost 3 bases, the J end lost 2 bases, and 12 bases lay between the germline ends. The CDR3 loop spans 14 amino acids. CDR1 is SGHTS and CDR2 is YDEGEE in the germline V gene. In nucleotides, the CDR3 is TGTGCCAGCAGCTCCCTTACGAGGACCTACGAGCAGTACTTC. This sequence encodes CASSSLTRTYEQYF.

V gene TRBV6-5 combines with J gene TRBJ2-2; D gene unclear. CDR3 length: 16 residues. Between the trimmed V and J ends, which lost 2 bases and 2 bases, there was a span of 12 bases. From germline, CDR1 is MNHEY and CDR2 SVGAGI. The CDR3 sequence: CASSYGALINTGELFF. The CDR3 DNA sequence: TGTGCCAGCAGTTACGGAGCTCTTATAAACACCGGGGAGCTGTTTTTT.

Comment on this clone: This may come from a read error, since a much larger clone is one base off. This chain's CDR3 is CASSSTGNTEAFF. CDR3 DNA sequence: TGTGCCAGCAGCTCGACAGGGAACACTGAAGCTTTCTTT. The chain uses TRBV27 and TRBJ1-1, with a possible D match to TRBD1 (6 bases). Trimming stripped 6 bases from V and 1 base from J, with 9 bases between. CDR1 is MNHEY and CDR2 is SMNVEV in the germline V gene (reference sequence). CDR3 length: 13 residues.

The chain couples TRBV21-1 to TRBJ1-5. TRBV21-1 is listed as a pseudogene. This CDR3 is 16 amino acids long. CDR3 amino acids: CASSGGVEDSNQPQHF. Here the CDR3 DNA reads TGTGCCAGCAGCGGGGGGGTGGAGGATAGCAATCAGCCCCAGCATTTT.

The chain joins TRBV13 to TRBJ1-1, with D perhaps TRBD1 (6 bases). Germline V CDR1 and CDR2: PRHDT, FYEKMQ (reference sequence). V was trimmed by 5 bases and J by 0 bases, leaving 13 bases between them. The length of the CDR3 is 15 residues. CDR3 protein: CASSPWDKLNTEAFF. Written as DNA, the CDR3 is TGTGCCAGCAGCCCATGGGACAAACTGAACACTGAAGCTTTCTTT.

This sequence joins TRBV28 and TRBJ2-5; 9 bases are a match to TRBD2. V lost 6 bases to trimming and J lost 4 bases; unmatched junction nucleotides: 15. There are 17 residues in the CDR3. Germline V lookup: CDR1 MDHEN, CDR2 SYDVKM. The CDR3 coding sequence is TGTGCCAGCAGCACCCCCCCAGAGCGGGGGGCAGGAGAGACCCAGTACTTC. This translates into CASSTPPERGAGETQYF. Full variable domain (missing parts from reference TRBV28 and TRBJ2-5): DVKVTQSSRYLVKRTGEKVFLECVQDMDHENMFWYRQDPGLGLRLIYFSYDVKMKEKGDIPEGYSVSREKKERFSLILESASTNQTSMYLCASSTPPERGAGETQYFGPGTRLLVL.

As concerns this clone: The sample contains more than one DNA sequence encoding this CDR3. The chain couples TRBV18 to TRBJ2-2; TRBD1 matches at 10 bases. This CDR3 is built from 15 residues. V trimming: 0 bases; J trimming: 5 bases; junction bases outside the gene matches: 0. Germline-derived CDR1 and CDR2 are KGHSH and LQKENI. The CDR3 loop is CASSPPGQGTGELFF. CDR3 bases: TGTGCCAGCTCACCACCGGGACAGGGGACCGGGGAGCTGTTTTTT.

In its sample, this clone was seen a few times. The gene calls are TRBV5-6 and TRBJ1-2; 10 nucleotides align to TRBD1. Per the germline V gene, CDR1 is SGHDT and CDR2 is YYEEEE. This CDR3 is built from 14 residues. The V and J ends lost 5 bases and 4 bases, in that order; junction bases with no gene match: 5. Here the CDR3 reads CASSIGQGGYGYTF. CDR3 DNA sequence: TGTGCCAGCAGTATAGGACAGGGGGGCTATGGCTACACCTTC.

V and J are TRBV25-1 and TRBJ2-2; D gene uncertain. V lost 0 bases to trimming and J lost 7 bases, with 6 bases between them. The germline V gene encodes CDR1 MGHDK and CDR2 SYGVNS. The CDR3 length is 13 residues. The CDR3 coding sequence is TGTGCCAGCAGTGAATATGGGCGCGGGGAGCTGTTTTTT. This sequence encodes CASSEYGRGELFF.

The J gene is TRBJ2-5, the V gene TRBV6-5; 10 bases line up with TRBD1. The V gene end was trimmed by 8 bases and the J gene end by 5 bases; junction bases not matched to a gene: 5. Germline V gene sequence: CDR1 MNHEY, CDR2 SVGAGI. This CDR3 comprises 13 residues. CDR3 sequence (DNA): TGTGCCAGCCGACAGGGGGCGGTTGAGACCCAGTACTTC. Translation gives CASRQGAVETQYF.

This chain uses TRBV10-3 with TRBJ1-6; maybe TRBD1 (5 bases). Germline V gene data show CDR1 as ENHRY and CDR2 as SYGVKD. V was cut by 6 bases and J by 9 bases, with 18 bases left in between. This CDR3 comprises 15 residues. DNA of the CDR3: TGTGCCATCAGGCCGTCGATAGGGGAGGGTTCACCCCTCCACTTT. Encoded protein: CAIRPSIGEGSPLHF.

V usage is TRBV2 and J usage is TRBJ1-1, with 9 nucleotides matching TRBD1. Per germline, CDR1 SNHLY and CDR2 FYNNEI. The CDR3 is made up of 14 amino acids. J gave up 11 bases and V 5 bases, and 12 bases lay outside the gene matches. The chain's CDR3 is CASSIQGDRVGAFF. DNA of the CDR3: TGTGCCAGCAGTATACAAGGGGACAGGGTCGGGGCTTTCTTT.

V is TRBV6-1 and J is TRBJ1-5; the D gene is possibly TRBD1 (6 bases). Trimming shortened V by 1 base and J by 4 bases, and 11 bases separated the two germline ends. CDR1 MNHNS and CDR2 SASEGT come from the germline V gene. This CDR3 is 15 amino acids long. The CDR3 sequence: CASSEGGQTNQPQHF. The CDR3 DNA reads TGTGCCAGCAGTGAAGGCGGACAGACAAATCAGCCCCAGCATTTT.

V usage is TRBV21-1 and J usage is TRBJ1-2. TRBV21-1 is a pseudogene. This CDR3 is built from 12 residues. CDR3 sequence (DNA): TGTGCCAGCAGCAAAGTGACGGAGGGCTACACCTTC. It codes for CASSKVTEGYTF.

This clone showed up just a few times. This rearrangement joins TRBV5-1 to TRBJ2-7; a weak D match, TRBD1 (5 bases). CDR3 length: 13 residues. Trimming stripped 4 bases from V and 0 bases from J, with 8 bases between. From germline, CDR1 is SGHRS and CDR2 YFSETQ. The CDR3 nucleotides read TGCGCCAGCAGCGAGGACAACTCCTACGAGCAGTACTTC. Translating it yields CASSEDNSYEQYF.

This chain links TRBV28 with TRBJ2-1; 10 positions agree with TRBD1. Trimming at V came to 1 base and at J to 5 bases, leaving 11 bases not matched to a gene. Germline V gene lookup returns CDR1 MDHEN and CDR2 SYDVKM. CDR3 length: 18 amino acids. CDR3 DNA: TGTGCCAGCAGTTTATATATCGTGCGGGACAGGGGACACAATGAGCAGTTCTTC. It encodes CASSLYIVRDRGHNEQFF.

This chain links TRBV5-4 with TRBJ2-5; 11 bases line up with TRBD2. CDR3 length equals 16 residues. CDR1 is SGHNT, CDR2 YYREEE, per germline (reference sequence). V lost 3 bases, J lost 0 bases, and 4 bases stayed unmatched. The CDR3 sequence is CASSSPTSGNQETQYF. For the CDR3, the DNA is TGTGCCAGCAGCTCCCCGACTAGCGGGAACCAAGAGACCCAGTACTTC.

V usage is TRBV7-9 and J usage is TRBJ1-1; D remains unclear. CDR1 and CDR2 (germline): SEHNR, FQNEAQ (reference sequence). The germline V and J ends were trimmed by 3 bases and 3 bases, with 14 bases remaining between them. CDR3 length equals 15 residues. CDR3 sequence: CASSFSGTQDTEAFF. The CDR3 region has the DNA TGTGCCAGCAGCTTTTCCGGTACTCAGGACACTGAAGCTTTCTTT.

This clone was recorded once. The chain is built from TRBV4-3 and TRBJ2-3; a possible D gene is TRBD2 (5 bases). V shed 0 bases and J shed 1 base, with 11 bases lying between them. CDR1 and CDR2 from the germline V gene are LGHNA and YSLEER. The CDR3 contains 16 residues. CDR3 DNA: TGCGCCAGCAGCCAAGATCGAGGGAGTGGCACAGATACGCAGTATTTT. Amino acids: CASSQDRGSGTDTQYF.

The chain combines TRBV1 with TRBJ1-6; the D segment call TRBD1 is taken from the table without a DNA check. TRBV1 is recorded as a pseudogene. The CDR3 sequence is 14 residues long. The DNA of the CDR3 is TGCACCAGCAGCCCTGACAGGAATAATTCACCCCTCCACTTT. Translation gives CTSSPDRNNSPLHF.

This clone turned up a few times. This rearrangement joins TRBV6-5 to TRBJ1-3; TRBD1 matches at 7 bases. This CDR3 has 15 amino acids. V lost 5 bases and J lost 6; bases outside the gene matches: 10. Germline assignment: CDR1 MNHEY and CDR2 SVGAGI. The CDR3 coding sequence is TGTGCCAGCAGTATTCCGGGACAGCCAGCAAACACCATATATTTT. This encodes CASSIPGQPANTIYF.

This rearrangement joins TRBV28 to TRBJ1-2; 9 nucleotides align to TRBD1. This CDR3 is built from 15 residues. Germline V lookup: CDR1 MDHEN, CDR2 SYDVKM. V shed 1 base and J 5 bases; nucleotides not matched to a gene: 5. CDR3 nucleotide sequence: TGTGCCAGCAGTTTATCGGGACAGGGAACTTATGGCTACACCTTC. This codes for CASSLSGQGTYGYTF.

The CDR3 loop reads CASSTRTGVDNYGYTF. The CDR3 region has the DNA TGTGCCAGCAGCACTAGGACAGGGGTCGATAACTATGGCTACACCTTC. The chain combines TRBV5-5 with TRBJ1-2; 9 positions match TRBD1. Trimming at V came to 4 bases and at J to 1 base, leaving 8 bases not matched to a gene. The CDR3 extends over 16 amino acids. Germline V CDR1 and CDR2: SGHKS, YYEKEE (reference sequence). Full variable domain (missing parts from reference TRBV5-5 and TRBJ1-2): DAGVTQSPTHLIKTRGQQVTLRCSPISGHKSVSWYQQVLGQGPQFIFQYYEKEERGRGNFPDRFSARQFPNYSSELNVNALLLGDSALYLCASSTRTGVDNYGYTFGSGTRLTVV.

This rearrangement joins TRBV11-2 to TRBJ1-1; D is uncertain. This CDR3 contains 15 residues. Trimming pared 0 bases from V and 1 base from J, leaving 9 bases between. Germline V CDR1 and CDR2: SGHAT, FQNNGV. CDR3 in DNA: TGTGCCAGCAGCTTAGAAGGGAGACGGAACACTGAAGCTTTCTTT. It translates to CASSLEGRRNTEAFF.